A selection of T cell receptor beta chains follows, all from one sample in a study of cytomegalovirus exposure and HLA in healthy donors. Profiling relied on immunoSEQ multiplex PCR, and the TCRdb table lists in-frame clones only, not all of them. The data show 150,000 to 200,000 clones, 60% to 85% seen once. Sample: PBMCs. The origin of the receptors is a man in his late teens or twenties in good health and CMV-seronegative. The conserved cysteine and the conserved F or W are not part of the CDR3 here.

j_call: TRBJ2-1; v_call: TRBV7-3; cdr3_aa: ASSAPGTSAGNEQF
j_call: TRBJ2-3; v_call: TRBV19; cdr3_aa: ASSAGGGARDTQY
j_call: TRBJ2-3; v_call: TRBV15; cdr3_aa: ATSPRGLGITDTQY
j_call: TRBJ1-6; v_call: TRBV2; cdr3_aa: ASSSGQGSPLH
j_call: TRBJ1-1; v_call: TRBV27; cdr3_aa: ASSFGQGNEAF
j_call: TRBJ1-5; v_call: TRBV5-6; cdr3_aa: ASSSTGAQPQH
j_call: TRBJ2-5; v_call: TRBV7-8; cdr3_aa: ASSLARGQWETQY
j_call: TRBJ1-2; v_call: TRBV21-1; cdr3_aa: ASSNTARRVGCYT
j_call: TRBJ2-7; v_call: TRBV5-4; cdr3_aa: ASSLGGQGFYEQY
j_call: TRBJ1-6; v_call: TRBV27; cdr3_aa: ASSPGTGTSPLH
j_call: TRBJ2-1; v_call: TRBV7-2; cdr3_aa: ASSPGGYDEQF
j_call: TRBJ1-6; v_call: TRBV7-8; cdr3_aa: ASSPRTGNGSPLH
j_call: TRBJ2-2; v_call: TRBV7-9; cdr3_aa: ASSLGGQGLTGELF
j_call: TRBJ1-2; v_call: TRBV9; cdr3_aa: ASSVVAGGSGYT
j_call: -; v_call: TRBV7-9; cdr3_aa: ASSEGGTGREQY
j_call: TRBJ1-3; v_call: TRBV9; cdr3_aa: ASSDGTGGGNTIY
j_call: TRBJ2-7; v_call: TRBV15; cdr3_aa: ATAEGGISYEQY
j_call: TRBJ1-1; v_call: TRBV9; cdr3_aa: ASSGGYPGQGITEAF
j_call: TRBJ2-1; v_call: TRBV6-4; cdr3_aa: ASSVNWGVGYNEQF
j_call: TRBJ2-3; v_call: TRBV6-1; cdr3_aa: ASSVQGATDTQY
j_call: TRBJ1-1; v_call: TRBV4-1; cdr3_aa: ASSQKIGVNTEAF
j_call: TRBJ1-2; v_call: TRBV6-1; cdr3_aa: ASSEATPSRGYT
j_call: TRBJ2-2; v_call: TRBV19; cdr3_aa: ASSILAFGLGRAGELF
j_call: TRBJ1-2; v_call: TRBV6-1; cdr3_aa: ASSEADRGNYGYT
j_call: TRBJ2-7; v_call: TRBV5-1; cdr3_aa: ASSKDRGQNEQY
j_call: TRBJ1-6; v_call: TRBV19; cdr3_aa: ASSTTDRVTTPLH
j_call: TRBJ1-4; v_call: TRBV5-6; cdr3_aa: ASTLVGRDEKLF
j_call: TRBJ1-1; v_call: TRBV7-9; cdr3_aa: ASSSGGSTEAF
j_call: TRBJ2-1; v_call: TRBV5-4; cdr3_aa: ASSSPLAGGAYNEQF
j_call: TRBJ2-1; v_call: TRBV30; cdr3_aa: AWAQSADNEQF
j_call: TRBJ1-1; v_call: TRBV5-1; cdr3_aa: ASSFMGPDTEAF
j_call: TRBJ1-2; v_call: TRBV11-2; cdr3_aa: ASSGDRAYGYT
j_call: TRBJ1-2; v_call: TRBV28; cdr3_aa: ASSLGQGGGYT
j_call: TRBJ2-3; v_call: TRBV4-1; cdr3_aa: ASSQVTGGPDTQY
j_call: TRBJ1-2; v_call: TRBV5-1; cdr3_aa: ASSLSGGYGYT
j_call: TRBJ1-1; v_call: TRBV5-5; cdr3_aa: ASSLRLLWQENTEAF
j_call: TRBJ1-1; v_call: TRBV7-3; cdr3_aa: ASSLWPQLARPTQGPNTEAF
j_call: TRBJ2-2; v_call: TRBV2; cdr3_aa: ASSLGQGRRTGELF
j_call: TRBJ1-1; v_call: TRBV18; cdr3_aa: ASSPFLLQGAWAEAF
j_call: TRBJ1-4; v_call: TRBV5-6; cdr3_aa: ASSLSATNEKLF
j_call: TRBJ1-1; v_call: TRBV5-1; cdr3_aa: ASSLEQGLSEAF
j_call: TRBJ1-5; v_call: TRBV19; cdr3_aa: ASSPTNRGGRFGNQPQH
j_call: TRBJ2-7; v_call: TRBV5-1; cdr3_aa: ASRDYWGTEQY
j_call: TRBJ1-1; v_call: TRBV19; cdr3_aa: ASSSKTTGYTEAF
j_call: TRBJ1-1; v_call: TRBV28; cdr3_aa: ASSFDRGNTEAF